The entry below describes one TCR beta chain. The source of the sample is a study of T cells expressing NK-cell markers. With UMIs, 5'RACE template switching was used to make TCR beta cDNA. Each CDR3 protein gets one entry in TCRdb, which reprocessed the 5' RACE reads and gives no DNA. This listing includes about 460,000 distinct CDR3 sequences. Germline lookup yields CDR1 SGHTA and CDR2 FQGTGA. CDR3 length: 16 amino acids. This TCR was recovered from a woman aged 45-60 years in good health. V usage is TRBV7-3 and J usage is TRBJ2-3; absent DNA, TCRdb's TRBD2 call cannot be checked. Sequencing was done on a sample of blood T cells: a sorted CD56 or NKG2C T cell subset, CD4+ or CD8+ T cells, or bulk PBMC T cells (not recorded which). CDR3 sequence reads: CASSLGTSGMVDTQYF. The full variable domain, in which reference TRBV7-3 and TRBJ2-3 provide the parts outside the CDR3, is GAGVSQTPSNKVTEKGKYVELRCDPISGHTALYWYRQSLGQGPEFLIYFQGTGAADDSGLPNDRFFAVRPEGSVSTLKIQRTERGDSAVYLCASSLGTSGMVDTQYFGPGTRLTVL.